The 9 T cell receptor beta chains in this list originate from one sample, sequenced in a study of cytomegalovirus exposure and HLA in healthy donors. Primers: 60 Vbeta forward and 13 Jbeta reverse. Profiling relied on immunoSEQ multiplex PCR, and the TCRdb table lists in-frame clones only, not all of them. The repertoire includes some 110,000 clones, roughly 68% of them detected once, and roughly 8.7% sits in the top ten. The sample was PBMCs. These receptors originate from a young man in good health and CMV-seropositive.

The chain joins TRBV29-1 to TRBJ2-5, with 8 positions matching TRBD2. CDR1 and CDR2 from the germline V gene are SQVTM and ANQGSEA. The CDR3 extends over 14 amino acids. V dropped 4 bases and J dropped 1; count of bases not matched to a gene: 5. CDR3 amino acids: CSVAGGQTQETQYF. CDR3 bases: TGCAGCGTTGCGGGGGGGCAGACCCAAGAGACCCAGTACTTC.

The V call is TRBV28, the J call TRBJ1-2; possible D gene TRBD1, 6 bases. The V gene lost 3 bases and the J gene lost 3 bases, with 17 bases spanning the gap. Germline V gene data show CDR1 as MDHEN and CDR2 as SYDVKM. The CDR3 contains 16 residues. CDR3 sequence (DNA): TGTGCCAGCAGTTTTTCTTTTACAGGGAGGGACTATGGCTACACCTTC. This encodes CASSFSFTGRDYGYTF.

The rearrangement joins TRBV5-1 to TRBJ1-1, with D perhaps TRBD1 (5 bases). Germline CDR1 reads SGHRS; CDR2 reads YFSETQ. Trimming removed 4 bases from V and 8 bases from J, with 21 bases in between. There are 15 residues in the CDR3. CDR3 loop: CASSLPIEGAPEAFF. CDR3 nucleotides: TGCGCCAGCAGCCTCCCCATCGAAGGGGCCCCGGAAGCTTTCTTT.

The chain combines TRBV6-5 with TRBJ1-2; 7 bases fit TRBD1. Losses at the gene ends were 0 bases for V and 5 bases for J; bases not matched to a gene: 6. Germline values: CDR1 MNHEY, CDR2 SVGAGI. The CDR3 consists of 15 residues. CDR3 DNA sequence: TGTGCCAGCAGTTACTCGGGTGGCAGGGGGTATGGCTACACCTTC. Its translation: CASSYSGGRGYGYTF.

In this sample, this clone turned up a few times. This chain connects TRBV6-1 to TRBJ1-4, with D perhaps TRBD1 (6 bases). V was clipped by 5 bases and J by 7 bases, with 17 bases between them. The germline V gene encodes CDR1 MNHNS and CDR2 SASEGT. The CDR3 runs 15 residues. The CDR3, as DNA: TGTGCCAGCAGTTTACAACAGGGCAACGGTGAAAAACTGTTTTTT. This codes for CASSLQQGNGEKLFF.

The CDR3 nucleotides are TGTGCCAGCAGCAAAGTGAAACAGGGGGGGCCCTCCTACAATGAGCAGTTCTTC. Amino acid sequence: CASSKVKQGGPSYNEQFF. The V gene is TRBV21-1, the J gene TRBJ2-1; the table's D call, TRBD1, has no DNA check behind it. TRBV21-1 is a documented pseudogene. The CDR3 loop spans 18 amino acids.

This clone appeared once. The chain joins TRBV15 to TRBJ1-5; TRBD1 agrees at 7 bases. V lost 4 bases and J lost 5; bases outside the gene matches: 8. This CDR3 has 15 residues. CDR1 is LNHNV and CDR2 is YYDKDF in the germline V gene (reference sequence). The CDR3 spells CATSKRTGDYQPQHF. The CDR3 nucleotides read TGTGCCACCAGCAAGAGAACAGGGGACTATCAGCCCCAGCATTTT.

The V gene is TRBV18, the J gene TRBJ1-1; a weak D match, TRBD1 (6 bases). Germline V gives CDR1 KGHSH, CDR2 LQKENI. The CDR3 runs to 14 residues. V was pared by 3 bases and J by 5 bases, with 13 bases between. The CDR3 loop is CASSPSGGGTEAFF. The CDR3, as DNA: TGTGCCAGCTCACCCTCGGGGGGCGGAACTGAAGCTTTCTTT. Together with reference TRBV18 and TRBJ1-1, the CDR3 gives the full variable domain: NAGVMQNPRHLVRRRGQEARLRCSPMKGHSHVYWYRQLPEEGLKFMVYLQKENIIDESGMPKERFSAEFPKEGPSILRIQQVVRGDSAAYFCASSPSGGGTEAFFGQGTRLTVV.

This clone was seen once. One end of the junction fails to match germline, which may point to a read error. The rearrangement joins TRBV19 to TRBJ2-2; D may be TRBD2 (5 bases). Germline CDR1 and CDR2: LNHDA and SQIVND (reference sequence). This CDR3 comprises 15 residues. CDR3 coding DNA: TGTGCCAGTAGTATAGGTGGGATATCCACCGGGGAGCTATTTTTT. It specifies CASSIGGISTGELFF.